This T cell receptor beta chain was sequenced in a study of cytomegalovirus exposure and HLA in healthy donors. This clone was recorded a few times. The study ran its PCR with 60 Vbeta and 13 Jbeta primers. Produced via immunoSEQ multiplex PCR; TCRdb's table is partial and in-frame only. This table has about 180,000 clones, roughly 85% appearing once. The V gene end was trimmed by 6 bases and the J gene end by 0 bases; junction bases not matched to a gene: 8. Germline-derived CDR1 and CDR2 are MNHEY and SMNVEV (reference sequence). The CDR3 contains 17 residues. The chain recombines TRBV27 with TRBJ2-1, with 10 bases identical to TRBD2. This sequence originates from a boy aged 2 to 10 in good health and CMV-seronegative. The specimen was PBMCs. CDR3 protein: CASRRTSGGPSYNEQFF. CDR3 in DNA: TGTGCCAGCAGAAGGACTAGCGGAGGACCCTCCTACAATGAGCAGTTCTTC.